This T cell receptor (beta chain) was profiled in a study of T cell responses to AZD1222 COVID-19 vaccine. TCRdb keeps only in-frame clones here, not all; method: immunoSEQ multiplex PCR. The data show 110,000 to 150,000 clones, 85% to 95% seen once. Study-wide results and caveats: Researchers took repertoire samples only after the peak T cell response had come.

J gave up 0 bases and V 2 bases, and 4 bases lay outside the gene matches. The CDR3 totals 15 residues. Germline V CDR1 and CDR2: MDHEN, SYDVKM. Comment on this clone: Its antigen is not identified.

Sequenced material: peripheral blood, taken after recovery from COVID-19. This rearrangement joins TRBV28 to TRBJ2-7; 7 bases fit TRBD2. The source is an adult who had recovered from COVID-19. The chain's CDR3 is CASSLTSGGSYEQYF. The DNA of the CDR3 is TGTGCCAGCAGTTTAACGTCGGGAGGCTCCTACGAGCAGTACTTC.